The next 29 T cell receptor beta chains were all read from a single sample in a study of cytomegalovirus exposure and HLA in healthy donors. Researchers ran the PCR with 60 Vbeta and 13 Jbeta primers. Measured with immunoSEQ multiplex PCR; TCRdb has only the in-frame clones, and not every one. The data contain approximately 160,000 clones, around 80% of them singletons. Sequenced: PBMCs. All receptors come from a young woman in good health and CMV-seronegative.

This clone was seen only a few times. The CDR3 reads CASSAAGVYTGELFF. CDR3 nucleotides: TGTGCCAGCAGTGCCGCGGGAGTTTACACCGGGGAGCTGTTTTTT. The V gene is TRBV2, the J gene TRBJ2-2; TRBD2 aligns across 7 bases. The junction had 5 bases not matched to a gene; V was cut back by 4 bases and J by 3 bases. The CDR3 is 15 amino acids. The germline V gene encodes CDR1 SNHLY and CDR2 FYNNEI. Full variable domain (remainder filled in from reference TRBV2 and TRBJ2-2): EPEVTQTPSHQVTQMGQEVILRCVPISNHLYFYWYRQILGQKVEFLVSFYNNEISEKSEIFDDQFSVERPDGSNFTLKIRSTKLEDSAMYFCASSAAGVYTGELFFGEGSRLTVL.

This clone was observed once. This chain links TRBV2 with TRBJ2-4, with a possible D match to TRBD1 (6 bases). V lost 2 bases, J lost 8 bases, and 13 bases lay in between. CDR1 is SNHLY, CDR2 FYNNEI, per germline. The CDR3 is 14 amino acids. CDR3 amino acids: CASSELGGRHIQYF. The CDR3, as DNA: TGTGCCAGCAGTGAATTAGGGGGTAGGCACATTCAGTACTTC.

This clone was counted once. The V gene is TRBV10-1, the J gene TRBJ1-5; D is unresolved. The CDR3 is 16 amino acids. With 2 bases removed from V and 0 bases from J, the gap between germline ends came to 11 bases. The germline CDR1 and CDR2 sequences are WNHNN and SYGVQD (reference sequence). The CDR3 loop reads CASSERGADSNQPQHF. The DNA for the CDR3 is TGCGCCAGCAGTGAGAGAGGCGCAGATAGCAATCAGCCCCAGCATTTT.

The CDR3 here is CASSITGLAQETQYF. As DNA, the CDR3 is TGTGCCAGTAGTATAACAGGGTTAGCCCAAGAGACCCAGTACTTC. The genes are TRBV19 and TRBJ2-5; a weak D match, TRBD1 (6 bases). CDR1 LNHDA and CDR2 SQIVND come from the germline V gene (reference sequence). The CDR3 sequence is 15 residues long. V lost 2 bases, J lost 1 base, and 11 bases lay in between.

This CDR3 is CASSSLTDRESSGANVLTF. The CDR3 DNA sequence: TGCGCCAGCAGCTCCCTCACGGACAGGGAGTCCTCTGGGGCCAACGTCCTGACTTTC. The genes are TRBV5-1 and TRBJ2-6; the match to TRBD1 covers 8 bases. Germline CDR1 SGHRS, CDR2 YFSETQ. CDR3 length: 19 residues. J lost 0 bases, V lost 3 bases, and 11 bases had no gene match.

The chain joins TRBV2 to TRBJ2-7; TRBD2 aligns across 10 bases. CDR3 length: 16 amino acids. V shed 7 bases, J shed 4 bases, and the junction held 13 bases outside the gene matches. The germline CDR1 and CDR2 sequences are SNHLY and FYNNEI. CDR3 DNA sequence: TGTGCCAGCATCTTTAACCTAGCGGGAGAGAAATACGAGCAGTACTTC. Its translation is CASIFNLAGEKYEQYF.

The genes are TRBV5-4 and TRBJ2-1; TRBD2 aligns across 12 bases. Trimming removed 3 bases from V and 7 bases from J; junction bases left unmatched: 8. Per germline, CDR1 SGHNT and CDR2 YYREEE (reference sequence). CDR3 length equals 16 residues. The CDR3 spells CASSSSPSGRGNEQFF. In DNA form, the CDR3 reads TGTGCCAGCAGCTCCTCTCCTAGCGGGAGGGGAAATGAGCAGTTCTTC.

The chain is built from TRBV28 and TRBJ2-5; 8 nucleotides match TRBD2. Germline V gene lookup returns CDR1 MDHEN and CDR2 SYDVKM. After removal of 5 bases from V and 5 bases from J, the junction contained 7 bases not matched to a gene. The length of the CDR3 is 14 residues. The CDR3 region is CASSPSGREETQYF. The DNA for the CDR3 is TGTGCCAGCAGTCCCTCCGGGAGGGAGGAGACCCAGTACTTC.

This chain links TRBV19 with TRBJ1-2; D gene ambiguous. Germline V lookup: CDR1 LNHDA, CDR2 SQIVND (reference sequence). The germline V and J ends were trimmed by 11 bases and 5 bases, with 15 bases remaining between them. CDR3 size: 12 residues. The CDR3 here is CASQLAGYGYTF. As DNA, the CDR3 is TGTGCCTCCCAGTTAGCGGGATATGGCTACACCTTC.

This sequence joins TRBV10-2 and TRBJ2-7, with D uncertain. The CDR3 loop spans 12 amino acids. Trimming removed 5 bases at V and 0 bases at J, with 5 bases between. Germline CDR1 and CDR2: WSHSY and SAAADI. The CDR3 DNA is TGCGCCAGCAGTTCCAGCTCCTACGAGCAGTACTTC. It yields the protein CASSSSSYEQYF.

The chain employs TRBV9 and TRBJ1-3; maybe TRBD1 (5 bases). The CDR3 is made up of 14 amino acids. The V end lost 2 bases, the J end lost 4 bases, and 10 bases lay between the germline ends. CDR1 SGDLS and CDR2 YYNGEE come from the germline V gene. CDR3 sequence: CASSVGGDGNTIYF. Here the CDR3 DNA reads TGTGCCAGCAGCGTCGGGGGGGACGGAAACACCATATATTTT.

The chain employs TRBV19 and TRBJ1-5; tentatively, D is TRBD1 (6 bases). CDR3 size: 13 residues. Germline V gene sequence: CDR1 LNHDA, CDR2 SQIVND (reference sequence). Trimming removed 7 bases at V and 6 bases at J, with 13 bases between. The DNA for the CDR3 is TGTGCCAGTACGTGGGGGCGAGGTCAGCCCCAGCATTTT. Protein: CASTWGRGQPQHF.

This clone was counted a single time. The CDR3 DNA reads TGTGCCAGCAGCTTAGGGGAGACAGGGATCTACGAGCAGTACTTC. This encodes CASSLGETGIYEQYF. This sequence joins TRBV11-3 and TRBJ2-7; 7 bases fit TRBD1. Unmatched junction bases numbered 6, after V lost 1 base and J lost 3 bases. Germline CDR1 is SGHNT and CDR2 is YENEEA. This CDR3 is 15 amino acids long.

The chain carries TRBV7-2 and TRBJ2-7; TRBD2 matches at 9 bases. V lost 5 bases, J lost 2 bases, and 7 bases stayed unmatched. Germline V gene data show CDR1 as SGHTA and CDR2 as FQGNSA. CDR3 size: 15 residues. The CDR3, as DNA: TGTGCCAGCAGCACGACCGGGACTAGCCCCTACGAGCAGTACTTC. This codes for CASSTTGTSPYEQYF.

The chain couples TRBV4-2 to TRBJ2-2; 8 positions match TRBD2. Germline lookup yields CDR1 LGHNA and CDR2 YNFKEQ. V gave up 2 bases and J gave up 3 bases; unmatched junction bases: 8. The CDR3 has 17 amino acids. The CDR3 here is CASSQRSGSMDTGELFF. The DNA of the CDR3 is TGTGCCAGCAGCCAACGCAGCGGGAGTATGGACACCGGGGAGCTGTTTTTT.

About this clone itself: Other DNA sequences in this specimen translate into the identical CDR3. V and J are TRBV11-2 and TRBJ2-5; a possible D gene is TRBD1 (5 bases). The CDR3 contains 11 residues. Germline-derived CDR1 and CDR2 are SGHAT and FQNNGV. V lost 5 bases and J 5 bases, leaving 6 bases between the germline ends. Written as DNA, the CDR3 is TGTGCCAGCAGCCCAGGGGAGACCCAGTACTTC. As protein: CASSPGETQYF.

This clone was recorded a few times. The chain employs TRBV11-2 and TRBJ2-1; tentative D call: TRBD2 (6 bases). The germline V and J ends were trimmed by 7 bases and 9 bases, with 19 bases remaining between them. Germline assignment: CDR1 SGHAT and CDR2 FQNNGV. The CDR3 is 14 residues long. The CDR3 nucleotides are TGTGCCAGCATACCATGGGGAGGAGAGGGTGAGCAGTTCTTC. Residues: CASIPWGGEGEQFF.

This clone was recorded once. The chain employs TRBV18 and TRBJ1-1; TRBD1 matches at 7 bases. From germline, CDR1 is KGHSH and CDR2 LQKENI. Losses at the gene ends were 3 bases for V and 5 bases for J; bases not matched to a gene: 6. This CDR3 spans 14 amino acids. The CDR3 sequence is CASSPLRGETEAFF. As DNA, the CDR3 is TGTGCCAGCTCACCGCTCAGGGGGGAGACTGAAGCTTTCTTT.

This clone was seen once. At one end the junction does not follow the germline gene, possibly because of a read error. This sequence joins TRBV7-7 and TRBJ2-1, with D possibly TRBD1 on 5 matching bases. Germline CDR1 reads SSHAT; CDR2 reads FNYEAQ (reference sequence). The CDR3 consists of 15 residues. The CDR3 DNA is TGTGCTAGCAGCCCAGACAGCAACTCCTACAATGAGCAGTTCTTC. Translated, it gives CASSPDSNSYNEQFF.

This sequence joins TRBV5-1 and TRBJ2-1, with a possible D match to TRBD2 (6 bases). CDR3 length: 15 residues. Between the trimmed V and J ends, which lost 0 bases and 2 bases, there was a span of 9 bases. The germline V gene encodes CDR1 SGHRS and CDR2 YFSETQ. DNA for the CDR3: TGCGCCAGCAGCTTGGGCGGGGTCCCCTACAATGAGCAGTTCTTC. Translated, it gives CASSLGGVPYNEQFF.

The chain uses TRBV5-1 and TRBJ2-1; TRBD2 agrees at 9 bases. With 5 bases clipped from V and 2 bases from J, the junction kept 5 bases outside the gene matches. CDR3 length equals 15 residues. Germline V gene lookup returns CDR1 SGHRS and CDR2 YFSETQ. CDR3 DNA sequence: TGCGCCAGCAGTTATAGCGGGAGCACCTACAATGAGCAGTTCTTC. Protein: CASSYSGSTYNEQFF. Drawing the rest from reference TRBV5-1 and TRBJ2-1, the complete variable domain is KAGVTQTPRYLIKTRGQQVTLSCSPISGHRSVSWYQQTPGQGLQFLFEYFSETQRNKGNFPGRFSGRQFSNSRSEMNVSTLELGDSALYLCASSYSGSTYNEQFFGPGTRLTVL.

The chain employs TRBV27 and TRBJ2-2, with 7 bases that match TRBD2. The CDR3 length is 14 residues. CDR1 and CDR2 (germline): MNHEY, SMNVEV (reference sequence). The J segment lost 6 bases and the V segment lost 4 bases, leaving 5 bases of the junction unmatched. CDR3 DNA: TGTGCCAGCAGTTACAGCGGGACTTCCGGGGAGCTGTTTTTT. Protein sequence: CASSYSGTSGELFF.

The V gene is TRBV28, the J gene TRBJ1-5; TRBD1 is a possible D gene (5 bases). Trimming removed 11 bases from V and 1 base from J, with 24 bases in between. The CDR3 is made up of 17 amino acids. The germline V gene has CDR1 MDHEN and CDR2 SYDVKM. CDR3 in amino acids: CACNKGAGIRSNQPQHF. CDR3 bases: TGTGCCTGCAATAAAGGGGCAGGTATCCGGAGCAATCAGCCCCAGCATTTT.

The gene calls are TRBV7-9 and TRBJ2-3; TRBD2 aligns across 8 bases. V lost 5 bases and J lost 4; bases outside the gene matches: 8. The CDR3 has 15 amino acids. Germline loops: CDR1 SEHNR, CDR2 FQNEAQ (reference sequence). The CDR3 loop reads CASSTGTRVSDTQYF. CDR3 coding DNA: TGTGCCAGCAGCACCGGGACTAGGGTGTCAGATACGCAGTATTTT.

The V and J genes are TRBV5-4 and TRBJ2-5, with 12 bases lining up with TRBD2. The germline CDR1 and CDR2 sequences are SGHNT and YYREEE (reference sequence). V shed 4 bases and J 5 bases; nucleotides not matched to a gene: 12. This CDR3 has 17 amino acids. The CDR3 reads CASSPATSGRRVETQYF. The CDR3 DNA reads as TGTGCCAGCAGCCCGGCCACTAGCGGGAGGAGGGTTGAGACCCAGTACTTC.

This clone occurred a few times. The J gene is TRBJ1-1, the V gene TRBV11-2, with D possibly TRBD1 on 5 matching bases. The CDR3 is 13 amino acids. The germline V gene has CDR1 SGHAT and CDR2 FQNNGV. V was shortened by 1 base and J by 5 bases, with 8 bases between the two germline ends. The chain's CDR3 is CASSLVGRTEAFF. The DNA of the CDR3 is TGTGCCAGCAGCTTAGTGGGGCGGACTGAAGCTTTCTTT.

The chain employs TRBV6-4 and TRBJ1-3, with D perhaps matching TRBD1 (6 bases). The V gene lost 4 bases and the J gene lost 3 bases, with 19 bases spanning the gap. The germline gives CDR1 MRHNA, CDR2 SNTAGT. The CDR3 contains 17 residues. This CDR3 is CASSVGGGAANGNTIYF. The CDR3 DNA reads TGTGCCAGCAGTGTAGGAGGGGGGGCGGCAAATGGAAACACCATATATTTT.

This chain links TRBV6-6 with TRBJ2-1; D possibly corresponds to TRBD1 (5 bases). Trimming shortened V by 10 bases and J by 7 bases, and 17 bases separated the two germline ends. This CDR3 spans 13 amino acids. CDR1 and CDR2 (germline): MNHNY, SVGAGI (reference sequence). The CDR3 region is CATESRVQNEQFF. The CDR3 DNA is TGTGCCACCGAAAGCAGGGTTCAAAATGAGCAGTTCTTC.

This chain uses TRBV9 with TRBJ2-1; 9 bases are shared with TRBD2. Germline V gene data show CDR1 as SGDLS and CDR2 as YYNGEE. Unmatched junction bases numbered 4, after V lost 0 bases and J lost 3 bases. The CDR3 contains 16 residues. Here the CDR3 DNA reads TGTGCCAGCAGCGTAGGGTCTAGCGGGGTCTACAATGAGCAGTTCTTC. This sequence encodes CASSVGSSGVYNEQFF.